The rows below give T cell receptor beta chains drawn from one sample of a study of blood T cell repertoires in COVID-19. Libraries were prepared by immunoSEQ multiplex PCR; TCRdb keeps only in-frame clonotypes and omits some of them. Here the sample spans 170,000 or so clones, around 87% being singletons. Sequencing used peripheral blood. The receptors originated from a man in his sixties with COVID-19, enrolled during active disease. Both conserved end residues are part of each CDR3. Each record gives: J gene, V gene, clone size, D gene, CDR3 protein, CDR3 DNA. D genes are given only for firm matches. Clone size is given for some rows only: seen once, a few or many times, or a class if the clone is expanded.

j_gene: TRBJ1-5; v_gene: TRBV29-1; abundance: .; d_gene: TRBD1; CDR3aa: CSVGQGTQPQHF; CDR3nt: TGCAGCGTTGGACAGGGCACTCAGCCCCAGCATTTT
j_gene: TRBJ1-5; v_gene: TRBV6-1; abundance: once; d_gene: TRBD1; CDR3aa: CASSETGGLSQPQHF; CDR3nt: TGTGCCAGCAGTGAGACAGGGGGGCTGAGTCAGCCCCAGCATTTT
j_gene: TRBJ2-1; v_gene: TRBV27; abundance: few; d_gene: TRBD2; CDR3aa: CATQNLAGANNEQFF; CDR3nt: TGTGCCACTCAAAACCTAGCGGGGGCAAACAATGAGCAGTTCTTC
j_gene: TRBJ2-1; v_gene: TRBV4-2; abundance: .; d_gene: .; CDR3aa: CASSQGAGHNDNEQFF; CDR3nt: TGTGCCAGCAGCCAAGGAGCAGGACACAACGACAATGAGCAGTTCTTC
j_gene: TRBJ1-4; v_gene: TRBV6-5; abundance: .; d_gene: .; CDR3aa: CASRNRDNEKLFF; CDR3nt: TGTGCCAGCAGGAACAGGGATAATGAAAAACTGTTTTTT
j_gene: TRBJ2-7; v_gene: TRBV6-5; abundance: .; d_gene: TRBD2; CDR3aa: CASTWGGRNEQYF; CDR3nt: TGTGCCAGCACCTGGGGGGGGAGGAACGAGCAGTACTTC
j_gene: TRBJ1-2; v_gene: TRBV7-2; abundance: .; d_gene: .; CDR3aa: CASSSDSGVGGYTF; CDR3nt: TGTGCCAGCAGCTCGGACAGCGGCGTCGGAGGCTACACCTTC
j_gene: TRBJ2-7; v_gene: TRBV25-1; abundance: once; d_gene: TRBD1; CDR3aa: CASSESRTGGDEQYF; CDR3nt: TGTGCCAGCAGTGAATCCCGGACAGGGGGCGACGAGCAGTACTTC
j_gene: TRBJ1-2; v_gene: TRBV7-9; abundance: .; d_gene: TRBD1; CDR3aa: CASSLTAGTGESNYGYTF; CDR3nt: TGTGCCAGCAGCTTAACTGCCGGGACAGGGGAATCCAACTATGGCTACACCTTC
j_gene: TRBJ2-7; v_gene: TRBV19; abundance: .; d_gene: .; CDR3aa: CASTRRDGNEQYF; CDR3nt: TGTGCCAGTACTCGCCGGGATGGAAACGAGCAGTACTTC
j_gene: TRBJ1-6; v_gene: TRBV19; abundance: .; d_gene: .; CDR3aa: CASSTDGLRQANNSPLHF; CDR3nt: TGTGCCAGTAGTACCGATGGCCTAAGACAGGCCAATAATTCACCCCTCCACTTT
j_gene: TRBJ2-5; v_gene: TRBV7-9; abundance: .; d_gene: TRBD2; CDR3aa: CASSLGGGTSSETQYF; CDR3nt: TGTGCCAGCAGCTTAGGAGGGGGGACTAGCTCAGAGACCCAGTACTTC
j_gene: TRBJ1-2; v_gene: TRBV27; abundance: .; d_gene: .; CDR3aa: CASSLTGLLTYGYTF; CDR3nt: TGTGCCAGCAGTTTAACGGGACTGCTCACTTATGGCTACACCTTC
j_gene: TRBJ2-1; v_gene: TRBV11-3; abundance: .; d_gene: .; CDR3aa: CASSLEWLENNEQFF; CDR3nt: TGTGCCAGCAGCTTAGAATGGCTAGAGAACAATGAGCAGTTCTTC
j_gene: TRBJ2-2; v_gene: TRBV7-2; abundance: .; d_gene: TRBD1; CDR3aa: CASSLGGTGGSGELFF; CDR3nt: TGTGCCAGCAGCCTGGGCGGGACAGGGGGTTCCGGGGAGCTGTTTTTT
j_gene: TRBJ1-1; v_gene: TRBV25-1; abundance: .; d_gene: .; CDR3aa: CASSHTANTEAFF; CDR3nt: TGTGCCAGCAGCCACACAGCGAACACTGAAGCTTTCTTT
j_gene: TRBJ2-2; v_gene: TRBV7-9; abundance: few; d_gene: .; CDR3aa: CASSTTNTGELFF; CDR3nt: TGTGCCAGCAGCACAACGAACACCGGGGAGCTGTTTTTT
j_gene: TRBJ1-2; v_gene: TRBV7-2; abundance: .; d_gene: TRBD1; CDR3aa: CASSPTGGGYGYTF; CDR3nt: TGTGCCAGCAGCCCTACAGGGGGTGGCTATGGCTACACCTTC
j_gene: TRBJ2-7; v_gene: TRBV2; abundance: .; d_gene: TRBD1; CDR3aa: CASRPGQGIYEQYF; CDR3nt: TGTGCCAGCAGACCGGGACAGGGTATCTACGAGCAGTACTTC
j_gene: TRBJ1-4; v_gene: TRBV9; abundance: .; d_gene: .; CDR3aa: CASSVDTGTNEKLFF; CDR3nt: TGTGCCAGCAGCGTCGACACAGGGACTAATGAAAAACTGTTTTTT
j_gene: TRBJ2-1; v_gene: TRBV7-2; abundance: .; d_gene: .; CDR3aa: CATLTGTINEQFF; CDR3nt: TGTGCCACCCTTACGGGAACTATTAATGAGCAGTTCTTC
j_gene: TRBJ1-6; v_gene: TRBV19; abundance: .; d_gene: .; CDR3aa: CASRNRRVDSPLHF; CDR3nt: TGTGCCAGTAGAAACAGGAGGGTTGATTCACCCCTCCACTTT
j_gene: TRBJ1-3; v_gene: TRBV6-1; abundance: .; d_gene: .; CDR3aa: CASSLGGVGGNTIYF; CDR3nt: TGTGCCAGCAGTTTGGGGGGGGTGGGTGGAAACACCATATATTTT
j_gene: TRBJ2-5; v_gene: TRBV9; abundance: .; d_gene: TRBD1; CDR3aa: CASSIQGLETQYF; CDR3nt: TGTGCCAGCAGCATACAGGGGTTAGAGACCCAGTACTTC
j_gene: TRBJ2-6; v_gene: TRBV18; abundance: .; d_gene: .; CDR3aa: CASSPLAQGKTGANVLTF; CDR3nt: TGTGCCAGCTCACCACTGGCGCAGGGGAAGACTGGGGCCAACGTCCTGACTTTC
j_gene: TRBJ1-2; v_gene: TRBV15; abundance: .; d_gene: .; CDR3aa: CATSTTIAGDGYTF; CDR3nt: TGTGCCACCAGCACCACTATTGCAGGGGACGGCTACACCTTC
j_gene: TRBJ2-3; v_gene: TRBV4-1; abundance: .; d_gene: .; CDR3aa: CASSQSNRDWDTQYF; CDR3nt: TGCGCCAGCAGCCAATCCAACAGGGATTGGGATACGCAGTATTTT
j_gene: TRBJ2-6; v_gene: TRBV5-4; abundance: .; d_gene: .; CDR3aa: CASSGGGSGANVLTF; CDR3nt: TGTGCCAGCAGCGGCGGAGGATCTGGGGCCAACGTCCTGACTTTC
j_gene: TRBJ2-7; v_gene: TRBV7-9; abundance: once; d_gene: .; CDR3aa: CASSLWGDRPYEQYF; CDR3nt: TGTGCCAGCAGCTTATGGGGGGACCGACCTTACGAGCAGTACTTC
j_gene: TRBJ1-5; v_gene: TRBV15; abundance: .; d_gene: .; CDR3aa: CATSRDHGNSNQPQHF; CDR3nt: TGTGCCACCAGCAGAGATCACGGGAATAGCAATCAGCCCCAGCATTTT
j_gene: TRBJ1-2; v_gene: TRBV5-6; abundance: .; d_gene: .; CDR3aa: CASSLVEGYGYTF; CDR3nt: TGTGCCAGCAGCTTGGTGGAGGGCTATGGCTACACCTTC
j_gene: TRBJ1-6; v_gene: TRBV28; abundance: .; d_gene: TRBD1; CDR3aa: CASSLEGQGQNSPLHF; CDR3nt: TGTGCCAGCAGTCTAGAAGGACAGGGTCAAAATTCACCCCTCCACTTT
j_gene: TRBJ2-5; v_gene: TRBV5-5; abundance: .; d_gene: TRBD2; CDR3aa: CASSSGGSRWETQYF; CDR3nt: TGTGCCAGCAGCTCAGGCGGGAGTAGGTGGGAGACCCAGTACTTC
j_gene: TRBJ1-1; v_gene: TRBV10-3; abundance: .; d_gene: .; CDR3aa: CATRIGDTEAFF; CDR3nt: TGTGCCACCCGGATAGGAGATACTGAAGCTTTCTTT
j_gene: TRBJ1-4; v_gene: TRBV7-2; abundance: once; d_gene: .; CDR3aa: CASSLMAGPVKLFF; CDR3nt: TGTGCCAGCAGCTTAATGGCAGGGCCAGTAAAACTGTTTTTT
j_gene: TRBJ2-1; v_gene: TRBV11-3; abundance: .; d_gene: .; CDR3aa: CASSLDGRPPTYNEQFF; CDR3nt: TGTGCCAGCAGCTTAGATGGGAGGCCCCCTACCTACAATGAGCAGTTCTTC
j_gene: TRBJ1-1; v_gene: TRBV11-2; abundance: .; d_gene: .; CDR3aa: CASSPTGNTEAFF; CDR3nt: TGTGCCAGCAGCCCGACAGGGAACACTGAAGCTTTCTTT
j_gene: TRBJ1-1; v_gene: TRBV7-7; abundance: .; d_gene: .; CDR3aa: CASRPDPRQLNTEAFF; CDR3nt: TGTGCTAGCAGGCCTGACCCCAGGCAGCTGAACACTGAAGCTTTCTTT
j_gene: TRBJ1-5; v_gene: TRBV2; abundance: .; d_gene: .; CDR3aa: CASSEALLVVRGNQPQHF; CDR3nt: TGTGCCAGCAGTGAAGCGCTTCTTGTGGTCCGGGGCAATCAGCCCCAGCATTTT
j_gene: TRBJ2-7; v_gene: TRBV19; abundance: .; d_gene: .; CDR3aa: CASSSGYPSGFEQYF; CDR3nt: TGTGCCAGTAGTAGCGGTTACCCGTCAGGGTTTGAGCAGTACTTC
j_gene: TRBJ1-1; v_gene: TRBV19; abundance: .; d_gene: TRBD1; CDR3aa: CASIQPPGQGKTEAFF; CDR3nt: TGTGCCAGTATCCAACCTCCGGGACAGGGAAAGACTGAAGCTTTCTTT
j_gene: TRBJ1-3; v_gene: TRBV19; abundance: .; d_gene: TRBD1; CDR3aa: CASSALLGQIGNTIYF; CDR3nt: TGTGCCAGTAGTGCTCTCCTGGGACAGATTGGAAACACCATATATTTT
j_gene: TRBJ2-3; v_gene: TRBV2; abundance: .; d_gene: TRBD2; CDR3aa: CASRYQRGVTDTQYF; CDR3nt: TGTGCCAGCAGGTATCAGCGGGGGGTCACAGATACGCAGTATTTT
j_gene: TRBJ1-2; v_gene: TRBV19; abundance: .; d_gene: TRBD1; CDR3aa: CASSLGQVLAGGYTF; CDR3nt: TGTGCCAGTAGTCTGGGACAGGTGCTTGCCGGTGGATACACCTTC
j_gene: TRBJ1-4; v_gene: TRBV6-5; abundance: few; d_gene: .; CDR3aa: CASSYSSSGKLFF; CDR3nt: TGTGCCAGCAGTTACTCGTCCAGCGGAAAACTGTTTTTT
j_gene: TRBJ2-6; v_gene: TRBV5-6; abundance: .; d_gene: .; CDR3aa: CASTWASGANVLTF; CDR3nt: TGTGCCAGCACCTGGGCCTCGGGGGCCAACGTCCTGACTTTC
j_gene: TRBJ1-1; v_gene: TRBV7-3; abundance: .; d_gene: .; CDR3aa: CASSLSGGSGAFF; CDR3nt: TGTGCCAGCAGCTTAAGCGGGGGTTCTGGAGCTTTCTTT
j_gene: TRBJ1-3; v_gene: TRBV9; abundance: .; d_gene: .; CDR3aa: CASSPPGEYGNTIYF; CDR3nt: TGTGCCAGCAGCCCCCCCGGGGAGTACGGAAACACCATATATTTT